This T cell receptor beta chain was sequenced for a study of T cells after yellow fever vaccination. Study-wide points: Only a small proportion of the clonotypes turned up in both the CD4 and the CD8 compartments, likely arising from convergent recombination.

The CDR3 contains 16 residues. Germline CDR1 and CDR2: SGHAT and FQNNGV. Unmatched junction bases numbered 9, after V lost 1 base and J lost 3 bases. This clonotype was seen only a few times. Its antigen is still unknown. A process of 5'RACE template switching, which added a universal primer site and UMIs, was used to make TCR cDNA. MiXCR, applied by TCRdb to the 5' RACE reads, yields one record per CDR3 protein. The profile covers 550,000 to 750,000 distinct CDR3 sequences, with approximately 15% appearing a single time and 11% to 15% taken by the ten largest. The V call is TRBV11-2, the J call TRBJ2-7, with 7 positions matching TRBD1. The source material was PBMCs, sampled on the day of the yellow fever booster vaccination. The source is a man aged 30-40 years who received the YFV17D yellow fever vaccine. In nucleotides, the CDR3 is TGTGCCAGCAGCTTAGTCCGCACAGGGGTGGTCTACGAGCAGTACTTC. This encodes CASSLVRTGVVYEQYF. The whole variable domain, remainder taken from reference TRBV11-2 and TRBJ2-7, is EAGVAQSPRYKIIEKRQSVAFWCNPISGHATLYWYQQILGQGPKLLIQFQNNGVVDDSQLPKDRFSAERLKGVDSTLKIQPAKLEDSAVYLCASSLVRTGVVYEQYFGPGTRLTVT.